Below, 6 T cell receptor beta chains from the same sample are listed, as sequenced in a study of CD8 T cells in Susac syndrome (dated by TCRdb to the late 2010s). The library was obtained by the immunoSEQ multiplex PCR assay. RNA was extracted using the RNeasy kit, and roughly 0.5 to 1 microgram was reverse transcribed with random hexamers. TCRdb applied fastp at Q25 and MiXCR to the public reads, then kept only in-frame beta chains. Entries are consolidated by CDR3 protein sequence, retaining the most common genes and DNA. For this sample the table gives approximately 230,000 distinct CDR3 sequences, of which 90% to 95% were detected only once. The ten largest account for 0.055% to 0.075% of the sample. Sequencing used CD4+ T cells from PBMCs. Receptors originate from a human donor with multiple sclerosis.

This clonotype has just one count. The V and J genes are TRBV30 and TRBJ1-3; 9 positions match TRBD1. Trimming at V came to 4 bases and at J to 4 bases, leaving 8 bases not matched to a gene. The CDR3 runs 15 residues. Germline CDR1 is GTSNPN and CDR2 is SVGIG (reference sequence). The CDR3 coding sequence is TGTGCCTGGACTCTTTTTGGGACAGGGGGAAACACCATATATTTT. The encoded protein is CAWTLFGTGGNTIYF.

CDR3 DNA sequence: TGTGCCAGCAGCGTGCCGGGCGATATGAACACTGAAGCTTTCTTT. Residues: CASSVPGDMNTEAFF. The chain employs TRBV9 and TRBJ1-1; no clear D gene. The CDR3 runs to 15 residues. Trimming left V 2 bases short and J 0 bases short, with 11 bases between. CDR1 and CDR2 from the germline V gene are SGDLS and YYNGEE.

The genes are TRBV11-2 and TRBJ2-2; D unresolved. Trimming cost V 4 bases and J 0 bases, with 15 bases left between them. The germline V gene encodes CDR1 SGHAT and CDR2 FQNNGV. CDR3 size: 17 residues. This CDR3 reads CASSSSRQGTNTGELFF. CDR3 coding DNA: TGTGCCAGCAGCTCTTCCCGGCAAGGGACGAACACCGGGGAGCTGTTTTTT. Full variable domain (missing parts from reference TRBV11-2 and TRBJ2-2): EAGVAQSPRYKIIEKRQSVAFWCNPISGHATLYWYQQILGQGPKLLIQFQNNGVVDDSQLPKDRFSAERLKGVDSTLKIQPAKLEDSAVYLCASSSSRQGTNTGELFFGEGSRLTVL.

The rearrangement uses TRBV2 and TRBJ2-2; TRBD1 aligns across 7 bases. Looked up from germline, CDR1 is SNHLY and CDR2 is FYNNEI. V was clipped by 6 bases and J by 7 bases; unmatched bases: 20. This CDR3 is 18 amino acids long. The CDR3 here is CASRVTGPGSDWGGELFF. The CDR3 DNA sequence: TGTGCCAGCAGGGTGACAGGGCCCGGGTCAGACTGGGGCGGGGAGCTGTTTTTT.

As for this clonotype: Germline is not matched at one junction end, which may reflect a read error. The CDR3 protein is CSVAGTPGSYELYF. CDR3 DNA sequence: TGCAGCGTTGCGGGGACACCGGGCTCCTACGAGCTGTACTTC. V gene TRBV29-1 combines with J gene TRBJ2-7, with D tentatively TRBD1 (6 bases). CDR1 and CDR2 from the germline V gene are SQVTM and ANQGSEA. The CDR3 consists of 14 residues.

The chain combines TRBV6-2 or TRBV6-3 with TRBJ1-2, with D perhaps TRBD1 (5 bases). The V and J ends lost 0 bases and 7 bases respectively, with 9 bases between them. CDR1 and CDR2 from the germline V gene are MNHEY and SVGEGT. The CDR3 is 13 residues long. CDR3 in DNA: TGTGCCAGCAGTTACTCGAGGGGCGCTGGCTACACCTTC. This encodes CASSYSRGAGYTF.